This T cell receptor (beta chain) originates from a study of T cell responses to AZD1222 COVID-19 vaccine. Study background: Pooled samples include second doses given at about 4 or 12 weeks. Study results and limitations: Variant regions that are unmutated are reportedly the target of nearly half of spike-specific TCRs. Vaccine-associated CD4 TCRs ranged over spike, dominating at 160-218 and 743-854. Repertoire sampling happened only post peak T cell response.

Sequencing was performed with immunoSEQ multiplex PCR; in TCRdb, only in-frame clones are kept and a portion is missing. The profile shows 100,000 to 150,000 clones, roughly 90% of them singletons. A remark on this clone: The antigen is undetermined.

The CDR3 length is 16 residues. Per germline, CDR1 SGHDT and CDR2 YYEEEE. Trimming at V came to 4 bases and at J to 7 bases, leaving 14 bases not matched to a gene. The receptor comes from an adult in good health. The sample in question was peripheral blood, obtained on day 0 of AZD1222 vaccination. The chain links TRBV5-6 to TRBJ2-7; 10 bases fit TRBD1. CDR3 residues: CASSRDGTGAPSEQYF. In DNA form, the CDR3 reads TGTGCCAGCAGCAGGGACGGGACAGGGGCTCCCAGTGAGCAGTACTTC.